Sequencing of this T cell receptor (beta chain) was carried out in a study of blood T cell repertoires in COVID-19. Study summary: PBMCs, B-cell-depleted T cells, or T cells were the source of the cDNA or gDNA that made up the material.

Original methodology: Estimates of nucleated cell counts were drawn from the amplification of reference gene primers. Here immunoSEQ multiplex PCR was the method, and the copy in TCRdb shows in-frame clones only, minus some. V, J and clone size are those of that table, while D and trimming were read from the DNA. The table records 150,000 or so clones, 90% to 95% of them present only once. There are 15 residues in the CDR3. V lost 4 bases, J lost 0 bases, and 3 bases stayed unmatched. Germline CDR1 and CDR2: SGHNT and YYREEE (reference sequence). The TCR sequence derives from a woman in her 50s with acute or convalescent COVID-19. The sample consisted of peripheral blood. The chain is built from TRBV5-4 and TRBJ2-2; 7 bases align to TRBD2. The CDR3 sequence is CASSPGTTNTGELFF. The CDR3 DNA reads TGTGCCAGCAGCCCAGGGACTACGAACACCGGGGAGCTGTTTTTT. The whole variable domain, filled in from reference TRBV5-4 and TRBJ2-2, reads ETGVTQSPTHLIKTRGQQVTLRCSSQSGHNTVSWYQQALGQGPQFIFQYYREEENGRGNFPPRFSGLQFPNYSSELNVNALELDDSALYLCASSPGTTNTGELFFGEGSRLTVL.